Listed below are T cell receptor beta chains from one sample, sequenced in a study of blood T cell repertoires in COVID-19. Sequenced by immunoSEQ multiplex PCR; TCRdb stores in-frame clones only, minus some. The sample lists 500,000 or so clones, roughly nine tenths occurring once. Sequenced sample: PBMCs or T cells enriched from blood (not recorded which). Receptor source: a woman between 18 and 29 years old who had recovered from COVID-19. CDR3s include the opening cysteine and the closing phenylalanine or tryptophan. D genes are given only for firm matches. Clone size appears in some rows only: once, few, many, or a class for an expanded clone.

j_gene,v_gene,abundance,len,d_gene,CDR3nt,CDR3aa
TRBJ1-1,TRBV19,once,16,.,TGTGCCAGTAGTACTTTGGAGGGGGGGGTGAACACTGAAGCTTTCTTT,CASSTLEGGVNTEAFF
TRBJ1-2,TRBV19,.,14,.,TGTGCCAGTAGTTTGGGTGTCAGGAACTATGGCTACACCTTC,CASSLGVRNYGYTF
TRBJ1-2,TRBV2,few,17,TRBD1,TGTGCCAGTTCGCAACGTACGACAGGGGGCACGTCGTATGGCTACACCTTC,CASSQRTTGGTSYGYTF
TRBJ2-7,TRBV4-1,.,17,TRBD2,TGCGCCAGCAGCCCGAGAGGTCGTACTAGCGGGGCTTACGAGCAGTACTTC,CASSPRGRTSGAYEQYF
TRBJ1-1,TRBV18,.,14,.,TGTGCCACCCACCAGGGTAGATTGGACACTGAAGCTTTCTTT,CATHQGRLDTEAFF
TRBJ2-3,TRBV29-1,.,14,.,TGCAGCGTTGATGGGAGACAAAACACAGATACGCAGTATTTT,CSVDGRQNTDTQYF
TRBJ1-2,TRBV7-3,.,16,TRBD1,TGTGCCAGCAGCCCAGGGACAGGGCTCGATTCTTATGGCTACACCTTC,CASSPGTGLDSYGYTF
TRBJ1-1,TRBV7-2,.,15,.,TGTGCCAGCAGCCCGGGGGGAACAATGAACACTGAAGCTTTCTTT,CASSPGGTMNTEAFF
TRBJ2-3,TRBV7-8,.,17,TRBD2,TGTGCCAGCAGCTCTGCTTCGGGCGGGGGGGGCACAGATACGCAGTATTTT,CASSSASGGGGTDTQYF
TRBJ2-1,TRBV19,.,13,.,TGTGCCAGTGCCCCGTCGGCAGGGAATGAGCAGTTCTTC,CASAPSAGNEQFF
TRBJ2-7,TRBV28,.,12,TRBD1,TGTGCCAGCAGTCAAACTGGACAGGGGGAGTACTTC,CASSQTGQGEYF
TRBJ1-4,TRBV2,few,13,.,TGTGCCACCTTACAGGGTGGGAGTGAAAAACTGTTTTTT,CATLQGGSEKLFF
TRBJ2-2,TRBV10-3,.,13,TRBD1,TGTGCCATCATGTCAGGGGGCACCGGGGAGCTGTTTTTT,CAIMSGGTGELFF
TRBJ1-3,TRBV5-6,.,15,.,TGTGCCAGCAGCCCCGGTGGTACAGGGGGAAACACCATATATTTT,CASSPGGTGGNTIYF
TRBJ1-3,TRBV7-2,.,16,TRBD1,TGTGCCAGCAGCTTATATCAGGGGGCAGAAGGAAACACCATATATTTT,CASSLYQGAEGNTIYF
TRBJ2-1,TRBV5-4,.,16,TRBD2,TGTGCCAGCAGCGCAGGGACTAGCGGGATTTACAATGAGCAGTTCTTC,CASSAGTSGIYNEQFF
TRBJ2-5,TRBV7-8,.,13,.,TGTGCCAGCAGCTCGTTAACTACGGGGACCCAGTACTTC,CASSSLTTGTQYF
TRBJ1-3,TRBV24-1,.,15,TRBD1,TGTGCCACCAGTGAAGGGGGCGCGGAAGGAAACACCATATATTTT,CATSEGGAEGNTIYF
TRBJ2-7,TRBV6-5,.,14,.,TGTGCCAGCAAAAGCTCAGGCTCCACGATTTCGCAGTACTTC,CASKSSGSTISQYF
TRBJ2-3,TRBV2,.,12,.,TGTGCCAGCAGACAAACCGGGGATACGCAGTATTTT,CASRQTGDTQYF
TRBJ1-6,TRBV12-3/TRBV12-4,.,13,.,TGTGCCAGCAGGTTTTCCTCCAATTCACCCCTCCACTTT,CASRFSSNSPLHF
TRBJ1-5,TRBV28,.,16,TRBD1,TGTGCCAGCAGACCCGGACAGGGGCAAGACAATCAGCCCCAGCATTTT,CASRPGQGQDNQPQHF
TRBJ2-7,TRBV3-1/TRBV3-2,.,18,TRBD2,TGTGCCAGCAGCGCCAGGACTAGCGGGGCTCACCCTTTGGGGGAGCAGTACTTC,CASSARTSGAHPLGEQYF
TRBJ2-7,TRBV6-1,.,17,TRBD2,TGTGCCAGCAGTGCTAGGACTAGCGGGGGGTTCCCCTACGAGCAGTACTTC,CASSARTSGGFPYEQYF
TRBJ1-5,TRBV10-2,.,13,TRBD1,TGCGCCAGCAGGGGACAGAGCTATCAGCCCCAGCATTTT,CASRGQSYQPQHF
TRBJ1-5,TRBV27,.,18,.,TGTGCCAGCAGCCCCGGGGCGGGACGGTTTTATAGCAATCAGCCCCAGCATTTT,CASSPGAGRFYSNQPQHF
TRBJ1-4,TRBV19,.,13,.,TGTGCCACTATGGACAGACTTAATGAAAAACTGTTTTTT,CATMDRLNEKLFF
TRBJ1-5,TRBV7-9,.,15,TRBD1,TGTGCCAGCAGCTCCGGACAGGGGTACAATCAGCCCCAGCATTTT,CASSSGQGYNQPQHF
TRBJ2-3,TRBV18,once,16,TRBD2,TGTGCCAGCTCACCGCTACCTAGCGGGGACACAGATACGCAGTATTTT,CASSPLPSGDTDTQYF
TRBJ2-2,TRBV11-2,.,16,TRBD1,TGTGCCAGCAGCTTAGTAAGGGGGCGAAATAGCGGGGAGCTGTTTTTT,CASSLVRGRNSGELFF
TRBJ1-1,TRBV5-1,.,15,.,TGCGCCAGCAGCTTCGCCTCGGGAGGGGACACTGAAGCTTTCTTT,CASSFASGGDTEAFF
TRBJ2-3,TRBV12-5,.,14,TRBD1,TGTGCTAGTGGCGGGGACAGGCATACAGATACGCAGTATTTT,CASGGDRHTDTQYF